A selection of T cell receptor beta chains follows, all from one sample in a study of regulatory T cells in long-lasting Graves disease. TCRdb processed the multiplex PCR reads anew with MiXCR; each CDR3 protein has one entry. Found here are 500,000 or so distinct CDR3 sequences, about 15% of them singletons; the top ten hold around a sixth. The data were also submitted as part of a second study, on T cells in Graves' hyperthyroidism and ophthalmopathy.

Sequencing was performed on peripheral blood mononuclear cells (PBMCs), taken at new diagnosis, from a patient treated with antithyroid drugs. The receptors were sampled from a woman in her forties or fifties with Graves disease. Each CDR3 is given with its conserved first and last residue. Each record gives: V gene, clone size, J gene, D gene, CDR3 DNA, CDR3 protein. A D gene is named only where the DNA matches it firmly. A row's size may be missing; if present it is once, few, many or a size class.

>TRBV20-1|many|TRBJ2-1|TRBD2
TGCAGTGCTACAGGGACTAGCGGGAGGTACAATGAGCAGTTCTTC
CSATGTSGRYNEQFF
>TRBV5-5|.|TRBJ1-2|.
TGTGCCAGCGGCGGCAGGGTCTATGGCTACACCTTC
CASGGRVYGYTF
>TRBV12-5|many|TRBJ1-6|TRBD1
TGTGCTACCCGTCCCGTGACAGGGGTATATTCACCCCTCCACTTT
CATRPVTGVYSPLHF
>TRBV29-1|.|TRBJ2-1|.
TGCAGCGCTGTCCCAGCGCTTCCCCATGAGCAGTTCTTC
CSAVPALPHEQFF
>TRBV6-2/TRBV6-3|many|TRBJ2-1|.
TGTGCCAGCAGTTACTTAAGCGGGCCCCCCTACAATGAGCAGTTCTTC
CASSYLSGPPYNEQFF
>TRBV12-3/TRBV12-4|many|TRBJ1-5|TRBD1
TGTGCCAGCGGGACAGGGGCCGGCGCGAATCAGCCCCAGCATTTT
CASGTGAGANQPQHF
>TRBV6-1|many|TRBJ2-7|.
TGTGCCAGCAGGGATCTATACTACGAGCAGTACTTC
CASRDLYYEQYF
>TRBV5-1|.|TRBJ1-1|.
TGCGCCAGCAGCCTGGGGGTAGGGGTACCTGAAGCTTTCTTT
CASSLGVGVPEAFF
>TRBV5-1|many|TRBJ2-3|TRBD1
TGCGCCAGCAGCAGGGACAGTCCGAGCACAGATACGCAGTATTTT
CASSRDSPSTDTQYF
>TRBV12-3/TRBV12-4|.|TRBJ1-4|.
TGTGCCAGCCATAAGTCAACTAATGAAAAACTGTTTTTT
CASHKSTNEKLFF